These 6 T cell receptor beta chains were sequenced from one sample in a study of tumor and adjacent non-tumor tissue in lung cancer. Three rounds of nested PCR, following a modified ARM-PCR protocol, produced the TCRbeta library. MiXCR, run by TCRdb on the multiplex PCR reads, gives a single entry per CDR3 protein. Of 70,000 to 80,000 distinct CDR3 sequences in the sample, roughly 72% were seen once. This sample's RNA came from whole unsorted tissue. Sequenced sample: lung tumor tissue. All receptors derive from a woman aged 40-49 years with non-small cell lung cancer.

Remarks on this clonotype: A much bigger clone sits one base away, suggesting this may be a read error. The chain combines TRBV20-1 with TRBJ2-7; D might be TRBD1 or TRBD2, each matching 5 bases. Germline loops: CDR1 DFQATT, CDR2 SNEGSKA (reference sequence). CDR3 length: 14 residues. The CDR3 region has the DNA TGCAGCGGTACCGGGGCCAGATTAACCTACGAGCAGTACTTC. This gives the protein CSGTGARLTYEQYF.

CDR3 nucleotide sequence: TGTGCCAGCAGTTACTCTCAGACTAACGGTACGGATACGCAGTATTTT. It is translated as CASSYSQTNGTDTQYF. The chain combines TRBV6-5 with TRBJ2-3, with D possibly TRBD2 on 5 matching bases. The germline CDR1 and CDR2 sequences are MNHEY and SVGAGI. The CDR3 is 16 residues long. Between the trimmed V and J ends, which lost 0 bases and 6 bases, there was a span of 16 bases.

For this clonotype: One junction end does not reproduce the germline sequence, and a read error may be involved. The chain is built from TRBV14 and TRBJ2-3, with D possibly matching TRBD2 (6 bases). The CDR3 contains 17 residues. Germline CDR1 and CDR2: SGHDN and FVKESK. This CDR3 is CPSNQDAGIDGADTQYF. DNA of the CDR3: TGTCCCAGCAACCAAGACGCGGGAATTGATGGCGCAGATACGCAGTATTTT.

With regard to this clonotype: The junction does not match germline at one end; this may be a read error. The V call is TRBV5-1, the J call TRBJ2-5, with TRBD2 matching over 7 bases. Germline CDR1 SGHRS, CDR2 YFSETQ. CDR3 size: 13 residues. DNA of the CDR3: TGCACCAGCAGCGTGTGGGGGGGAGAGACCCAGTACTTC. Translated: CTSSVWGGETQYF.

A note on this clonotype: A much larger clone lies one base from this, so it may be a read error. The CDR3 nucleotides are TGTGCCATTCTAGAGGGAATCGGAAACACCATATATTTT. It specifies CAILEGIGNTIYF. V and J are TRBV10-3 and TRBJ1-3, with unresolved D. The CDR3 consists of 13 residues. Germline assignment: CDR1 ENHRY and CDR2 SYGVKD. Between the trimmed V and J ends, which lost 9 bases and 4 bases, there was a span of 13 bases.

Note on this clonotype: The junction differs from germline at one of its ends, possibly a read error. The chain couples TRBV20-1 to TRBJ2-7; 7 bases match TRBD2. The CDR3 spans 13 residues. The germline gives CDR1 DFQATT, CDR2 SNEGSKA (reference sequence). Here the CDR3 DNA reads TGCAGTGGCCTCGAGCGGGAATCCTACGATCAGTACTTC. It specifies CSGLERESYDQYF.